Listed here is a single TCR beta chain. Trimming cost V 0 bases and J 7 bases, with 16 bases left between them. The CDR3 extends over 16 amino acids. CDR1 is SGHRS, CDR2 YFSETQ, per germline. The data belong to a study of cytomegalovirus exposure and HLA in healthy donors. Use of 60 Vbeta and 13 Jbeta primers characterized the PCR. The method was immunoSEQ multiplex PCR; TCRdb's version includes in-frame clones alone and lacks a portion of them. The sample contains some 110,000 clones, roughly 85% of which appear only once. This clonotype was obtained from a man in his 60s in good health and CMV-seropositive. Material: PBMCs. The chain joins TRBV5-1 to TRBJ1-4; D is unresolved. CDR3 DNA sequence: TGCGCCAGCAGCTTGGGCGATCCTACGACGGGTGAAAAACTGTTTTTT. It encodes CASSLGDPTTGEKLFF.